These T cell receptor beta chains were read from a single sample in a study of OX40 agonist ivuxolimab in advanced cancers. Clones were sequenced by immunoSEQ multiplex PCR, and TCRdb holds only the in-frame ones, with some missing. The sample carries under 90,000 clones, just under 90% recorded once. The input for sequencing was CD4+ or CD8+ T cells sorted from blood, taken in a trial of the OX40 agonist ivuxolimab. The receptors stem from an adult with an advanced solid tumor such as melanoma, head and neck, liver or kidney cancer. The CDR3 runs from the conserved cysteine through the conserved F or W. Each record gives: V gene, clone size, D gene, J gene, CDR3 protein, CDR3 DNA. D genes are given only for firm matches. Size tells how often a clone was seen (once, few, many) or the class of an expanded clone, and some rows leave it out.

TRBV11-2,-,TRBD1,TRBJ1-2,CASSGGGQGGYGYTF,TGTGCCAGCAGCGGGGGGGGACAGGGAGGCTATGGCTACACCTTC
TRBV6-5,-,TRBD1,TRBJ1-6,CAIKQGNSPLHF,TGTGCCATCAAACAGGGGAACTCACCCCTCCACTTT
TRBV30,-,TRBD1,TRBJ2-7,CAIRTGGYEQYF,TGTGCCATCCGGACAGGGGGCTACGAGCAGTACTTC
TRBV19,-,TRBD1,TRBJ1-2,CASSTTGTGLPYGYTF,TGTGCCAGTAGTACTACCGGGACAGGACTTCCCTATGGCTACACCTTC
TRBV28,-,TRBD2,TRBJ2-1,CASSGLAGSNEQFF,TGTGCCAGCAGTGGACTAGCGGGGTCCAATGAGCAGTTCTTC
TRBV20-1,-,-,TRBJ2-3,CSASPEDTQYF,TGCAGTGCTAGTCCCGAGGATACGCAGTATTTT
TRBV5-1,-,-,TRBJ2-1,CASSLGTVNEQFF,TGCGCCAGCAGCTTGGGGACAGTCAATGAGCAGTTCTTC
TRBV6-5,once,-,TRBJ2-1,CASRAGTLSYNEQFF,TGTGCCAGCAGGGCAGGGACCCTTTCCTACAATGAGCAGTTCTTC
TRBV7-9,-,-,TRBJ2-5,CASSPKQGRGGGETQYF,TGTGCCAGCAGCCCGAAGCAAGGCCGAGGTGGGGGAGAGACCCAGTACTTC
TRBV5-1,few,-,TRBJ1-2,CASSAASFYGYTF,TGCGCCAGCAGCGCGGCAAGTTTCTATGGCTACACCTTC
TRBV4-2,-,TRBD1,TRBJ1-2,CASSQTGGGGYTF,TGTGCCAGCAGCCAAACAGGGGGAGGAGGCTACACCTTC
TRBV11-2,-,TRBD1,TRBJ1-2,CASSSIRGHNYGYTF,TGTGCCAGCAGCTCTATCAGGGGGCACAACTATGGCTACACCTTC
TRBV6-1,-,TRBD1,TRBJ1-3,CASSRGVTGNTIYF,TGTGCCAGCAGCAGGGGGGTAACTGGAAACACCATATATTTT
TRBV5-1,once,TRBD1,TRBJ1-1,CASSAGQGRSTEAFF,TGCGCCAGCAGCGCAGGACAGGGGAGGAGCACTGAAGCTTTCTTT
TRBV6-1,-,TRBD1,TRBJ1-1,CASSAGTVGEAFF,TGTGCCAGCAGTGCTGGGACAGTTGGTGAAGCTTTCTTT
TRBV7-2,-,TRBD2,TRBJ2-7,CASSPGAGGNEQYF,TGTGCCAGCAGCCCTGGGGCGGGAGGCAACGAGCAGTACTTC
TRBV6-6,-,-,TRBJ1-1,CASSSYTEAFF,TGTGCCAGCAGTTCGTACACTGAAGCTTTCTTT
TRBV2,-,-,TRBJ1-1,CASRKDGSWEAFF,TGTGCCAGCAGAAAGGACGGCAGTTGGGAAGCTTTCTTT
TRBV5-1,-,-,TRBJ1-4,CASSPMGAANEKLFF,TGCGCCAGCAGCCCCATGGGGGCAGCTAATGAAAAACTGTTTTTT
TRBV29-1,-,-,TRBJ2-5,CSVEEGSVQETQYF,TGCAGCGTTGAAGAAGGCAGTGTCCAAGAGACCCAGTACTTC
TRBV2,-,TRBD2,TRBJ2-3,CASGVAGGGGDTQYF,TGTGCCAGCGGGGTAGCGGGAGGCGGAGGAGATACGCAGTATTTT
TRBV7-2,-,-,TRBJ1-1,CASSTRGGKLNTEAFF,TGTGCCAGCAGCACTCGCGGGGGGAAACTGAACACTGAAGCTTTCTTT
TRBV18,-,TRBD1,TRBJ2-7,CASSPTGTYEQYF,TGTGCCAGCTCACCGACAGGGACCTACGAGCAGTACTTC
TRBV11-2,few,-,TRBJ2-5,CASSLRRETQYF,TGTGCCAGCAGCTTAAGGCGAGAGACCCAGTACTTC
TRBV28,-,-,TRBJ2-4,CASSLGPGPKNIQYF,TGTGCCAGCAGTCTAGGGCCTGGCCCCAAAAACATTCAGTACTTC
TRBV15,-,-,TRBJ2-3,CATSARDFKGRDTQYF,TGTGCCACCAGCGCGAGGGACTTCAAGGGACGGGATACGCAGTATTTT
TRBV5-6,-,-,TRBJ2-3,CASSPTLDTQYF,TGTGCCAGCAGCCCCACGTTGGATACGCAGTATTTT
TRBV14,-,TRBD2,TRBJ2-3,CASSPRLAGFTDTQYF,TGTGCCAGCAGCCCCCGACTAGCGGGCTTCACAGATACGCAGTATTTT
TRBV5-4,-,TRBD2,TRBJ2-5,CASSLKGSSGSQETQYF,TGTGCCAGCAGCTTGAAGGGAAGTAGCGGGAGCCAAGAGACCCAGTACTTC
TRBV5-5,-,-,TRBJ2-6,CASSLRLSGANVLTF,TGTGCCAGCAGCTTGCGGCTGTCTGGGGCCAACGTCCTGACTTTC
TRBV5-6,-,-,TRBJ2-5,CASSWPVGSQETQYF,TGTGCCAGCAGCTGGCCCGTAGGGAGCCAAGAGACCCAGTACTTC
TRBV11-2,-,-,TRBJ1-1,CASSSVTNTEAFF,TGTGCCAGCAGCTCAGTCACGAACACTGAAGCTTTCTTT
TRBV28,-,-,TRBJ2-5,CASSLNQETQYF,TGTGCCAGCAGTTTGAATCAAGAGACCCAGTACTTC
TRBV7-8,medium-sized,TRBD1,TRBJ1-2,CASSLVGTGGFDGYTF,TGTGCCAGCAGCTTAGTAGGGACAGGGGGGTTTGATGGCTACACCTTC
TRBV5-6,-,-,TRBJ1-3,CASSLGVGNTIYF,TGTGCCAGCAGCTTAGGCGTCGGAAACACCATATATTTT
TRBV5-4,-,-,TRBJ2-7,CASSLGGAVNEQYF,TGTGCCAGCAGCTTGGGGGGGGCAGTGAACGAGCAGTACTTC
TRBV7-6,few,-,TRBJ1-1,CASSPTPSITEAFF,TGTGCCAGCAGCCCCACCCCCAGTATCACTGAAGCTTTCTTT
TRBV5-1,-,TRBD1,TRBJ1-1,CASSAHEGATEAFF,TGCGCCAGCAGCGCCCACGAGGGGGCCACTGAAGCTTTCTTT
TRBV19,-,TRBD2,TRBJ2-5,CASSLSGGRETQYF,TGTGCCAGTAGTCTTAGCGGGGGAAGGGAGACCCAGTACTTC
TRBV10-3,-,TRBD2,TRBJ2-3,CAIRLAGSTDTQYF,TGTGCCATCAGACTAGCGGGGAGCACAGATACGCAGTATTTT
TRBV6-5,-,-,TRBJ1-3,CASTSPRISGNTIYF,TGTGCCAGCACTTCCCCGAGGATCTCTGGAAACACCATATATTTT
TRBV11-2,-,-,TRBJ2-4,CASSLEATVSRHIQYF,TGTGCCAGCAGCTTAGAAGCGACAGTTAGCAGGCACATTCAGTACTTC
TRBV10-3,-,-,TRBJ2-5,CAISDGVTQYF,TGTGCCATCAGTGACGGGGTGACCCAGTACTTC
TRBV5-1,-,TRBD1,TRBJ1-2,CASSWDRGRVYTF,TGCGCCAGCAGTTGGGACAGGGGGCGCGTCTACACCTTC
TRBV4-1,-,-,TRBJ1-1,CASSLGRFGPDTEAFF,TGCGCCAGCAGCCTGGGACGGTTCGGGCCGGACACTGAAGCTTTCTTT
TRBV18,-,-,TRBJ2-3,CASSGRGPSTDTQYF,TGTGCCAGCTCAGGGCGGGGGCCTAGCACAGATACGCAGTATTTT
TRBV19,-,TRBD1,TRBJ2-1,CASSIPGQGVSDEQFF,TGTGCCAGTAGTATTCCGGGACAGGGTGTTTCAGATGAGCAGTTCTTC
TRBV10-3,-,TRBD2,TRBJ2-1,CAISGSREEQFF,TGTGCCATCAGTGGCTCGCGGGAGGAGCAGTTCTTC
TRBV2,-,-,TRBJ2-7,CASSEVGYTTYEQYF,TGTGCCAGCAGTGAAGTCGGGTATACCACCTACGAGCAGTACTTC
TRBV10-2,-,-,TRBJ1-6,CASSEYSPRINSPLHF,TGCGCCAGCAGTGAGTACTCCCCAAGGATTAATTCACCCCTCCACTTT
TRBV30,-,TRBD2,TRBJ2-3,CAWSRTSGTDTQYF,TGTGCCTGGAGTCGGACTAGCGGTACAGATACGCAGTATTTT